These T cell receptor beta chains were read from a single sample in a study of CD8 T cells in ankylosing spondylitis. TCRdb independently ran MiXCR on the 5' RACE reads; one entry per CDR3 protein. The table records some 130,000 distinct CDR3 sequences, around 13% of them present only once. What was sequenced was blood, either unsorted or a sorted T cell fraction (not recorded which). The receptors originated from a female donor with ankylosing spondylitis or in good health (not recorded which). The CDR3 runs from the conserved cysteine through the conserved F or W. D genes are given only for firm matches. Clone sizes are given selectively: once, few, many, or a class where the clone is expanded.

d_gene: NA
abundance: many
j_gene: TRBJ2-4
v_gene: TRBV5-1
CDR3nt: TGCGCCAGCAGCTTGGCATACCCACGAGAAGTGGGGGCCAAAAACATTCAGTACTTC
CDR3aa: CASSLAYPREVGAKNIQYF

d_gene: TRBD2
abundance: few
j_gene: TRBJ2-7
v_gene: TRBV10-2
CDR3nt: TGCGCCAGCTTGGGGGAGGGCCATTACGAGCAGTACTTC
CDR3aa: CASLGEGHYEQYF

d_gene: NA
abundance: few
j_gene: TRBJ2-5
v_gene: TRBV11-2
CDR3nt: TGTGCCAGCAGCTTAGATCTAATAGAGACCCAGTACTTC
CDR3aa: CASSLDLIETQYF

d_gene: NA
abundance: NA
j_gene: TRBJ1-5
v_gene: TRBV12-3/TRBV12-4
CDR3nt: TGTGCCAGCAGTTTAGCGGGGAAAGGACAGCCCCAGCATTTT
CDR3aa: CASSLAGKGQPQHF

d_gene: TRBD1
abundance: few
j_gene: TRBJ1-2
v_gene: TRBV5-1
CDR3nt: TGCGCCAGCAGCAGGGGACAGATCGACTATGGCTACACCTTC
CDR3aa: CASSRGQIDYGYTF

d_gene: TRBD2
abundance: NA
j_gene: TRBJ2-2
v_gene: TRBV18
CDR3nt: TGTGCCAGCTCACCGGCGGGAGGTCACACCGGGGAGCTGTTTTTT
CDR3aa: CASSPAGGHTGELFF

d_gene: TRBD2
abundance: NA
j_gene: TRBJ2-4
v_gene: TRBV20-1
CDR3nt: TGCAGTGCGGCCAGGACTAGCGGGGGTCTCCTGGCCAAAAACATTCAGTACTTC
CDR3aa: CSAARTSGGLLAKNIQYF

d_gene: NA
abundance: many
j_gene: TRBJ2-3
v_gene: TRBV3-1
CDR3nt: TGTGCCAGCAGCGTGAGGGAGGCCACAGATACGCAGTATTTT
CDR3aa: CASSVREATDTQYF

d_gene: TRBD1
abundance: many
j_gene: TRBJ1-1
v_gene: TRBV4-1
CDR3nt: TGCGCCAGCAGATTCGGACTGGGACAGGGGAAGAACACTGAAGCTTTCTTT
CDR3aa: CASRFGLGQGKNTEAFF

d_gene: NA
abundance: few
j_gene: TRBJ2-5
v_gene: TRBV7-7
CDR3nt: TGTGCTAGCAGCCCCGTGGCACCTCAAGAGACCCAGTACTTC
CDR3aa: CASSPVAPQETQYF

d_gene: NA
abundance: NA
j_gene: TRBJ1-2
v_gene: TRBV11-3
CDR3nt: TGTGCCAGCAGCTTAGGGACAGTCTATGGCTACACCTTC
CDR3aa: CASSLGTVYGYTF

d_gene: NA
abundance: NA
j_gene: TRBJ2-1
v_gene: TRBV20-1
CDR3nt: TGCAGTGTTCGACATCTCTACAATGAGCAGTTCTTC
CDR3aa: CSVRHLYNEQFF

d_gene: NA
abundance: many
j_gene: TRBJ2-3
v_gene: TRBV15
CDR3nt: TGTGCCACCAGTACAGGGATCACAGATACGCAGTATTTT
CDR3aa: CATSTGITDTQYF

d_gene: NA
abundance: NA
j_gene: TRBJ2-1
v_gene: TRBV3-1
CDR3nt: TGTGCCAGCAGCCAGTCGATAGAGAGCTCCTACAATGAGCAGTTCTTC
CDR3aa: CASSQSIESSYNEQFF

d_gene: NA
abundance: few
j_gene: TRBJ2-7
v_gene: TRBV5-5
CDR3nt: TGTGCCAGCAGCTCCGTGAAACAGAGCTCCTACGAGCAGTACTTC
CDR3aa: CASSSVKQSSYEQYF

d_gene: NA
abundance: few
j_gene: TRBJ2-1
v_gene: TRBV6-1
CDR3nt: TGTGCCAGCAGCGCCCTTGCGGATTACAATGAGCAGTTCTTC
CDR3aa: CASSALADYNEQFF

d_gene: NA
abundance: NA
j_gene: TRBJ1-1
v_gene: TRBV5-1
CDR3nt: TGCGCCAGCAGCCTTATGACGAACACTGAAGCTTTCTTT
CDR3aa: CASSLMTNTEAFF

d_gene: NA
abundance: many
j_gene: TRBJ2-1
v_gene: TRBV25-1
CDR3nt: TGTGCCAGTGGAGGCTACAATGAGCAGTTCTTC
CDR3aa: CASGGYNEQFF

d_gene: NA
abundance: NA
j_gene: TRBJ2-5
v_gene: TRBV7-7
CDR3nt: TGTGCTAGCAGCTTAGCTGTGGGACGCCAAGAGACCCAGTACTTC
CDR3aa: CASSLAVGRQETQYF

d_gene: TRBD1
abundance: many
j_gene: TRBJ2-3
v_gene: TRBV29-1
CDR3nt: TGCAGCGTTGTGCAGGACAGGAGCACAGATACGCAGTATTTT
CDR3aa: CSVVQDRSTDTQYF

d_gene: NA
abundance: NA
j_gene: TRBJ2-6
v_gene: TRBV5-1
CDR3nt: TGCGCCAGCAGCTTGGGGGAGGCCGGTGGGGCCAACGTCCTGACTTTC
CDR3aa: CASSLGEAGGANVLTF

d_gene: NA
abundance: many
j_gene: TRBJ2-5
v_gene: TRBV4-2
CDR3nt: TGTGCCAGCAGCGATAGGGCCGGGAACTTAGGGGGCCAAGAGACCCAGTACTTC
CDR3aa: CASSDRAGNLGGQETQYF

d_gene: TRBD1
abundance: NA
j_gene: TRBJ1-5
v_gene: TRBV5-1
CDR3nt: TGCGCCAGCAGCAGGACAGGGGGAGAGGAGCCCCAGCATTTT
CDR3aa: CASSRTGGEEPQHF

d_gene: TRBD1
abundance: many
j_gene: TRBJ2-1
v_gene: TRBV27
CDR3nt: TGTGCCAGCAGTTTATTTTCGACAGGGGACGCCTGGAGTTGGTTTTACAATGAGCAGTTCTTC
CDR3aa: CASSLFSTGDAWSWFYNEQFF

d_gene: NA
abundance: NA
j_gene: TRBJ2-1
v_gene: TRBV5-5
CDR3nt: TGTGCCAGCAGCTTGCAAGGGGGAGGAAACAATGAGCAGTTCTTC
CDR3aa: CASSLQGGGNNEQFF

d_gene: TRBD1
abundance: NA
j_gene: TRBJ1-4
v_gene: TRBV7-2
CDR3nt: TGTACCAGCAGCGGACAGGGAGCTAATGAAAAACTGTTTTTT
CDR3aa: CTSSGQGANEKLFF

d_gene: TRBD1
abundance: many
j_gene: TRBJ2-7
v_gene: TRBV3-1
CDR3nt: TGTGCCAGCAGCCAACGGCAGGGGGACGAGCAGTACTTC
CDR3aa: CASSQRQGDEQYF

d_gene: NA
abundance: NA
j_gene: TRBJ2-3
v_gene: TRBV4-1
CDR3nt: TGCGCCAGCAGCCAAGATCCAGGGCATGGTTCCAATACGCAGTATTTT
CDR3aa: CASSQDPGHGSNTQYF

d_gene: NA
abundance: medium-sized
j_gene: TRBJ1-1
v_gene: TRBV27
CDR3nt: TGTGCCAGCAGTCCGAAGGGGACTGAAGCTTTCTTT
CDR3aa: CASSPKGTEAFF

d_gene: TRBD1
abundance: many
j_gene: TRBJ2-5
v_gene: TRBV9
CDR3nt: TGTGCCAGCAGCGGTGGACAGGGGTTCGAGACCCAGTACTTC
CDR3aa: CASSGGQGFETQYF

d_gene: TRBD2
abundance: many
j_gene: TRBJ2-7
v_gene: TRBV4-2
CDR3nt: TGTGCCAGCAGCCAAGATTTGGCTAGCGGGATCTACGAGCAGTACTTC
CDR3aa: CASSQDLASGIYEQYF

d_gene: NA
abundance: NA
j_gene: TRBJ2-1
v_gene: TRBV2
CDR3nt: TGTGCCAGCAAGAGTCGCTCCTACAATGAGCAGTTCTTC
CDR3aa: CASKSRSYNEQFF

d_gene: NA
abundance: NA
j_gene: TRBJ1-2
v_gene: TRBV29-1
CDR3nt: TGCAGCGCAAAGGGGTCAGGGGATGGCTACACCTTC
CDR3aa: CSAKGSGDGYTF

d_gene: NA
abundance: many
j_gene: TRBJ2-6
v_gene: TRBV5-5
CDR3nt: TGTGCCAGCAGCTTGTTGCTTACTGGGGCCAACGTCCTGACTTTC
CDR3aa: CASSLLLTGANVLTF